This T cell receptor (beta chain) was sequenced for a study of T cell repertoires in cytomegalovirus infection. Findings of the study overall: Cumulative frequency of public TCR beta families picked out carriers of CMV plus the relevant HLA.

TCRdb reprocessed the reads via MiXCR and lists one record per CDR3 protein. This sample carries around 750,000 distinct CDR3 sequences, approximately 32% of them seen once, and the ten largest clones take around an eighth. V shed 2 bases and J shed 8 bases, with 12 bases lying between them. The CDR3 has 13 amino acids. This clonotype showed up many times. What it binds is not known. The sequencing here drew on cultured CD8+ T cells from PBMCs, taken from culture after CMV antigen stimulation. The sequence came from a human donor in good health (CMV status not recorded). Some clones in this sample may be carry-over from other donors' samples. The chain carries TRBV12-3 or TRBV12-4 and TRBJ1-1; maybe TRBD1 (5 bases). Here the CDR3 DNA reads TGTGCCAGCAGTTTAAGGGGTCCGACGGAAGCTTTCTTT. Amino acids: CASSLRGPTEAFF.